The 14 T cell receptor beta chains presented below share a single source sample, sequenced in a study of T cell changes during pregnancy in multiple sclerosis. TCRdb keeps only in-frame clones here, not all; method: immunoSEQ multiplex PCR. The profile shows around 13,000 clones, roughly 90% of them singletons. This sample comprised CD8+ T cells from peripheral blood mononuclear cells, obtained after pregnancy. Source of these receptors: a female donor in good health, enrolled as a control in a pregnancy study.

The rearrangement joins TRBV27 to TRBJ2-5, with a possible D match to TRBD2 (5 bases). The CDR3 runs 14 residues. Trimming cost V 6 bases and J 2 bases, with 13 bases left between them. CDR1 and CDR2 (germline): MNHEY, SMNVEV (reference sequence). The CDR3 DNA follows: TGTGCCAGCAGCCCCATCGGGATTCAAGAGACCCAGTACTTC. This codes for CASSPIGIQETQYF.

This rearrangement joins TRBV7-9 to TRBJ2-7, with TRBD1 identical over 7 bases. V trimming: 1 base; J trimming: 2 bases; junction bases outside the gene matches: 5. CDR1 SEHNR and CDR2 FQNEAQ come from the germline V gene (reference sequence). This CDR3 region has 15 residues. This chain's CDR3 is CASSLDGQATYEQYF. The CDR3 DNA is TGTGCCAGCAGCTTAGACGGACAGGCCACCTACGAGCAGTACTTC.

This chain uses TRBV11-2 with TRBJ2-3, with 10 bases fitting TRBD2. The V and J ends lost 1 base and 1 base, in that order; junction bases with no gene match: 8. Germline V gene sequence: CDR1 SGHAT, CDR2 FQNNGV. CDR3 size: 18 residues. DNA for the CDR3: TGTGCCAGCAGCTTAGTTCTAGCGGGAGTTGGAGGCACAGATACGCAGTATTTT. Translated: CASSLVLAGVGGTDTQYF.

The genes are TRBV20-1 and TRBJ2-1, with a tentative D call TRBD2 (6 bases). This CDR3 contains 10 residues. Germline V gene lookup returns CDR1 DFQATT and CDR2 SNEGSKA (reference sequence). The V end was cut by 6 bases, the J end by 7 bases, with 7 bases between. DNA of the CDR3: TGCAGTGCGGGGGGTAATGAGCAGTTCTTC. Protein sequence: CSAGGNEQFF.

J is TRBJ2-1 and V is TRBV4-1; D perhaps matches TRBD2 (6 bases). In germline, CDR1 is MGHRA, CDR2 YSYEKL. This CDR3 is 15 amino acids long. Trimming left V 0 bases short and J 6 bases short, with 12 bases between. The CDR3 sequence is CASSQDWGVGNEQFF. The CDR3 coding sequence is TGCGCCAGCAGCCAAGATTGGGGGGTGGGCAATGAGCAGTTCTTC.

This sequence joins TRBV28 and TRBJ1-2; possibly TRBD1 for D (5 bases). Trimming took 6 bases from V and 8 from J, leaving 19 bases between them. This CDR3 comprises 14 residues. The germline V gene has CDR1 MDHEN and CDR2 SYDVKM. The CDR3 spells CASSPTGDSGGYTF. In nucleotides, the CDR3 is TGTGCCAGCAGCCCCACGGGGGATTCGGGAGGCTACACCTTC.

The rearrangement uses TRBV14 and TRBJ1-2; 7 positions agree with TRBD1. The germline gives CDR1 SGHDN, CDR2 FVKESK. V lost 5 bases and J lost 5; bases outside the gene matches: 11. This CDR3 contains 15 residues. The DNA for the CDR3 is TGTGCCAGCAGCTCAAGTGACAGGGTGGGATATGGCTACACCTTC. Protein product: CASSSSDRVGYGYTF.

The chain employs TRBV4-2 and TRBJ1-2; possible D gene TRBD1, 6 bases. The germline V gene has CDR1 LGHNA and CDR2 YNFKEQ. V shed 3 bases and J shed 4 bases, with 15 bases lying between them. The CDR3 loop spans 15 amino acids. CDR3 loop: CASSQNRTARYGYTF. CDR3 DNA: TGTGCCAGCAGCCAGAACCGGACAGCCCGCTATGGCTACACCTTC.

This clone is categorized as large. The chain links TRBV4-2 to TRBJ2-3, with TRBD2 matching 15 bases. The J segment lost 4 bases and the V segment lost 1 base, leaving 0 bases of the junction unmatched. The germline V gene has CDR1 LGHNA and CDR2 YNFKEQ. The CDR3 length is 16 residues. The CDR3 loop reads CASSQGTSGGADTQYF. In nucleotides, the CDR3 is TGTGCCAGCAGCCAAGGGACTAGCGGGGGGGCAGATACGCAGTATTTT.

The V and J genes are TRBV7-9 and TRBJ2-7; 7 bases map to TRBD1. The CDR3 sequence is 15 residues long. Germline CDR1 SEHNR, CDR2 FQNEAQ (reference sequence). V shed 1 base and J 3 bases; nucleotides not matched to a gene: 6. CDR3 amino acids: CASSLGRQGGYEQYF. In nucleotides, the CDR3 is TGTGCCAGCAGCTTAGGCCGACAGGGTGGCTACGAGCAGTACTTC. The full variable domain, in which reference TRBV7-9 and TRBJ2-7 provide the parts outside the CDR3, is DTGVSQNPRHKITKRGQNVTFRCDPISEHNRLYWYRQTLGQGPEFLTYFQNEAQLEKSRLLSDRFSAERPKGSFSTLEIQRTEQGDSAMYLCASSLGRQGGYEQYFGPGTRLTVT.

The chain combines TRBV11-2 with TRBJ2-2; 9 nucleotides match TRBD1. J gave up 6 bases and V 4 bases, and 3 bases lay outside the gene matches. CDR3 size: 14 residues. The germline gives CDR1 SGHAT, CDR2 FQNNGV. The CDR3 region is CASSYGQGPGELFF. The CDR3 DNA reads TGTGCCAGCAGCTACGGACAGGGGCCCGGGGAGCTGTTTTTT.

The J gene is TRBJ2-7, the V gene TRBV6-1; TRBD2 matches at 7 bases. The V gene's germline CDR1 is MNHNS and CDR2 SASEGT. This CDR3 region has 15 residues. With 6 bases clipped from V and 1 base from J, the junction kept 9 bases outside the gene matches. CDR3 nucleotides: TGTGCCAGCAGCTCAATGGGGGGGAGTTCCTACGAGCAGTACTTC. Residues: CASSSMGGSSYEQYF.

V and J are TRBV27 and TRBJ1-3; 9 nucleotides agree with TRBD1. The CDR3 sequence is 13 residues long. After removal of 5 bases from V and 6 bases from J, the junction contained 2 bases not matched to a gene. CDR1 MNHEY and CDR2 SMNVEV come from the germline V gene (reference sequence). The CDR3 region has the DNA TGTGCCAGCAGTCCACAGGGGGCAAACACCATATATTTT. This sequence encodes CASSPQGANTIYF.

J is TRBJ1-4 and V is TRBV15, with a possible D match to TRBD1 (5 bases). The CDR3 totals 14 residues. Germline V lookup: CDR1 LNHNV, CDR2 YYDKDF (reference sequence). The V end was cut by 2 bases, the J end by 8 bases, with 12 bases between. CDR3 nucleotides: TGTGCCACCAGCAGACAGGGTGAGAACGAAAAACTGTTTTTT. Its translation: CATSRQGENEKLFF.